The 26 T cell receptor beta chains below all came from one sample that was sequenced in a study of OX40 agonist ivuxolimab in advanced cancers. Data came from immunoSEQ multiplex PCR; TCRdb stores just in-frame clones and leaves some out. The sample has around 40,000 clones, roughly 89% seen once; the top ten hold approximately 0.52%. Sequenced here: CD4+ or CD8+ T cells sorted from blood, sampled in a trial of the OX40 agonist ivuxolimab. The receptors here all came from an adult with an advanced solid tumor such as melanoma, head and neck, liver or kidney cancer.

V usage is TRBV7-9 and J usage is TRBJ2-3; 10 nucleotides align to TRBD2. In germline, CDR1 is SEHNR, CDR2 FQNEAQ (reference sequence). The CDR3 is made up of 16 amino acids. J lost 0 bases, V lost 5 bases, and 5 bases had no gene match. DNA of the CDR3: TGTGCCAGCAGCCGGAGGACTAGCGGTAGCACAGATACGCAGTATTTT. It yields the protein CASSRRTSGSTDTQYF.

The V and J genes are TRBV7-9 and TRBJ2-1; D is uncertain. CDR1 SEHNR and CDR2 FQNEAQ come from the germline V gene (reference sequence). V shed 5 bases and J shed 5 bases, with 7 bases lying between them. This CDR3 comprises 12 residues. For the CDR3, the DNA is TGTGCCAGCAGCCGAACCGACAATGAGCAGTTCTTC. This sequence encodes CASSRTDNEQFF.

This clone has a handful of counts. This chain joins TRBV19 and TRBJ1-2; D possibly corresponds to TRBD1 (5 bases). Germline V CDR1 and CDR2: LNHDA, SQIVND (reference sequence). The length of the CDR3 is 13 residues. The ends were cut back, 8 bases at V and 8 bases at J, with 18 bases in the middle. The chain's CDR3 is CASHEAGLRGYTF. The DNA of the CDR3 is TGTGCCAGTCACGAAGCAGGGTTACGCGGCTACACCTTC.

The J gene is TRBJ1-3, the V gene TRBV7-9; 9 bases agree with TRBD1. CDR1 and CDR2 (germline): SEHNR, FQNEAQ (reference sequence). The CDR3 is 15 amino acids. Trimming at V came to 5 bases and at J to 4 bases, leaving 6 bases not matched to a gene. The CDR3: CASSAGTGSGNTIYF. In DNA form, the CDR3 reads TGTGCCAGCAGCGCAGGGACAGGGTCGGGAAACACCATATATTTT.

V gene TRBV19 combines with J gene TRBJ2-5; 8 nucleotides align to TRBD1. J lost 5 bases, V lost 6 bases, and 11 bases had no gene match. The CDR3 extends over 15 amino acids. CDR1 and CDR2 from the germline V gene are LNHDA and SQIVND (reference sequence). CDR3 amino acids: CASSMDRVRGETQYF. CDR3 nucleotide sequence: TGTGCCAGTAGCATGGACAGGGTTCGAGGGGAGACCCAGTACTTC.

V is TRBV2 and J is TRBJ1-2; D call uncertain. V dropped 4 bases and J dropped 8 bases, with 20 bases sitting between them. CDR3 size: 15 residues. In germline, CDR1 is SNHLY, CDR2 FYNNEI. The CDR3 loop is CASSAQIIGAEGYTF. CDR3 DNA: TGTGCCAGCAGTGCCCAAATAATAGGCGCAGAGGGCTACACCTTC.

This clone was seen a few times. V gene TRBV29-1 combines with J gene TRBJ1-1; no definite D call. V lost 5 bases and J 1 base, leaving 8 bases between the germline ends. Per germline, CDR1 SQVTM and CDR2 ANQGSEA. The CDR3 consists of 12 residues. The CDR3, as DNA: TGCAGCGTTAGGGCCACGAACACTGAAGCTTTCTTT. The encoded protein is CSVRATNTEAFF.

This clone was seen a few times. CDR3 sequence (DNA): TGCGCCAGCAGCCGCGTTACTAGTGATGGCACCGGGGAGCTGTTTTTT. Encoded protein: CASSRVTSDGTGELFF. J is TRBJ2-2 and V is TRBV5-1, with a possible D match to TRBD2 (5 bases). V gave up 4 bases and J gave up 4 bases, with 17 bases separating them. Germline lookup yields CDR1 SGHRS and CDR2 YFSETQ. CDR3 size: 16 residues.

The chain recombines TRBV29-1 with TRBJ1-1, with D uncertain. The length of the CDR3 is 12 residues. Germline CDR1 SQVTM, CDR2 ANQGSEA. Trimming shortened V by 6 bases and J by 3 bases, and 11 bases separated the two germline ends. The CDR3 DNA sequence: TGCAGCGTCATTCGAGGGTACACTGAAGCTTTCTTT. This codes for CSVIRGYTEAFF.

J is TRBJ1-3 and V is TRBV13; TRBD1 aligns across 7 bases. V trimming: 5 bases; J trimming: 0 bases; junction bases outside the gene matches: 7. This CDR3 has 16 amino acids. Germline assignment: CDR1 PRHDT and CDR2 FYEKMQ (reference sequence). CDR3: CASSGGQMNSGNTIYF. In nucleotides, the CDR3 is TGTGCCAGCAGCGGGGGACAGATGAACTCTGGAAACACCATATATTTT.

The CDR3 DNA reads as TGTGCCAGCAGCTCAACACGAAACACCATATATTTT. This gives the protein CASSSTRNTIYF. This chain joins TRBV7-2 and TRBJ1-3; D gene uncertain. CDR1 SGHTA and CDR2 FQGNSA come from the germline V gene. V gave up 4 bases and J gave up 5 bases, with 6 bases separating them. This CDR3 is built from 12 residues.

The V gene is TRBV2, the J gene TRBJ1-5, with 7 bases that match TRBD1. This CDR3 has 15 amino acids. V gave up 5 bases and J gave up 3 bases; unmatched junction bases: 7. The germline V gene encodes CDR1 SNHLY and CDR2 FYNNEI. CDR3 sequence reads: CASSRQGLTNQPQHF. The CDR3, as DNA: TGTGCCAGCAGTCGACAGGGTTTGACCAATCAGCCCCAGCATTTT.

V gene TRBV18 combines with J gene TRBJ2-7, with D possibly TRBD2 on 5 matching bases. CDR1 is KGHSH, CDR2 LQKENI, per germline. Trimming removed 4 bases from V and 6 bases from J, with 10 bases in between. CDR3 length: 12 residues. For the CDR3, the DNA is TGTGCCAGCTCACTTGGGGAGCTCGAGCAGTACTTC. Its translation: CASSLGELEQYF. Variable domain in full (rest from reference TRBV18 and TRBJ2-7): NAGVMQNPRHLVRRRGQEARLRCSPMKGHSHVYWYRQLPEEGLKFMVYLQKENIIDESGMPKERFSAEFPKEGPSILRIQQVVRGDSAAYFCASSLGELEQYFGPGTRLTVT.

A single count supports this clone. The V call is TRBV5-4, the J call TRBJ2-1; no clear D gene. Germline CDR1 reads SGHNT; CDR2 reads YYREEE (reference sequence). Deletions cut 0 bases from V and 15 bases from J, with 16 bases between. This CDR3 spans 13 amino acids. CDR3 region: CASSLVATDRRFF. The CDR3 bases are TGTGCCAGCAGCTTGGTGGCCACCGATCGGCGGTTCTTC.

The chain carries TRBV14 and TRBJ2-3; 8 positions agree with TRBD1. V lost 3 bases, J lost 2 bases, and 4 bases stayed unmatched. Germline V CDR1 and CDR2: SGHDN, FVKESK. This CDR3 region has 15 residues. The CDR3 coding sequence is TGTGCCAGCAGCCAGTGGACAGGGTACACAGATACGCAGTATTTT. It yields the protein CASSQWTGYTDTQYF.

The chain joins TRBV6-5 to TRBJ1-1; D ambiguous. Trimming pared 6 bases from V and 0 bases from J, leaving 8 bases between. The CDR3 has 13 residues. Per germline, CDR1 MNHEY and CDR2 SVGAGI. Written as DNA, the CDR3 is TGTGCCAGCAGAGGCGGGGTGAACACTGAAGCTTTCTTT. Translating gives CASRGGVNTEAFF.

In its sample, this clone was seen a few times. The chain combines TRBV4-3 with TRBJ1-4; D gene uncertain. The germline V and J ends were trimmed by 4 bases and 8 bases, with 5 bases remaining between them. The V gene's germline CDR1 is LGHNA and CDR2 YSLEER. The CDR3 is 11 residues long. The CDR3 loop reads CASSLGEKLFF. Written as DNA, the CDR3 is TGCGCCAGCAGCCTCGGGGAAAAACTGTTTTTT.

This clone was detected once. In DNA, the CDR3 is TGTGCCAGCAGCCGACAGTCCCACCAAGAGACCCAGTACTTC. Its translation: CASSRQSHQETQYF. The chain combines TRBV27 with TRBJ2-5; D may be TRBD1 (5 bases). V was clipped by 6 bases and J by 0 bases, with 11 bases between them. The CDR3 is 14 amino acids. Per germline, CDR1 MNHEY and CDR2 SMNVEV (reference sequence).

CDR3 DNA sequence: TGTGCCAGCAGCTTCAACTACGAGCAGTACTTC. Translation gives CASSFNYEQYF. The gene calls are TRBV7-9 and TRBJ2-5; D not certain. The better agreement between TRBJ2-7 and the DNA end casts doubt on the J call. Looked up from germline, CDR1 is SEHNR and CDR2 is FQNEAQ (reference sequence). This CDR3 is built from 11 residues.

The V call is TRBV18, the J call TRBJ2-3; possible D gene TRBD2, 6 bases. From germline, CDR1 is KGHSH and CDR2 LQKENI. The CDR3 contains 15 residues. Trimming pared 3 bases from V and 5 bases from J, leaving 15 bases between. CDR3 coding DNA: TGTGCCAGCTCACCCCTTGGAGGGTTGAAAGATACGCAGTATTTT. The encoded protein is CASSPLGGLKDTQYF.

The rearrangement joins TRBV7-2 to TRBJ1-2; perhaps TRBD1 as D (5 bases). The CDR3 loop spans 16 amino acids. Germline CDR1 is SGHTA and CDR2 is FQGNSA. V lost 7 bases to trimming and J lost 5 bases, with 23 bases between them. The CDR3 sequence: CASIHSTGARRYGYTF. The CDR3, as DNA: TGTGCCAGCATCCATAGTACCGGGGCCCGAAGGTATGGCTACACCTTC.

The rearrangement links TRBV6-5 to TRBJ1-5; the match to TRBD1 covers 8 bases. The CDR3 sequence is 14 residues long. Germline V lookup: CDR1 MNHEY, CDR2 SVGAGI. The V gene end was trimmed by 8 bases and the J gene end by 6 bases; junction bases not matched to a gene: 9. The CDR3 loop reads CASRTGGGSQPQHF. CDR3 DNA: TGTGCCAGCCGAACAGGGGGAGGAAGTCAGCCCCAGCATTTT.

This clone occurred once. The chain couples TRBV19 to TRBJ1-2; TRBD1 is a possible D gene (6 bases). The CDR3 length is 16 residues. V was shortened by 6 bases and J by 4 bases, with 21 bases between the two germline ends. Germline CDR1 reads LNHDA; CDR2 reads SQIVND (reference sequence). The CDR3 bases are TGTGCCAGTAGGCGAACTGGGGCAGGGGTAGGCTATGGCTACACCTTC. It encodes CASRRTGAGVGYGYTF.

The genes are TRBV19 and TRBJ2-3; D tentatively reads TRBD1 or TRBD2 (5 bases each). The germline gives CDR1 LNHDA, CDR2 SQIVND (reference sequence). V was trimmed by 5 bases and J by 2 bases, leaving 14 bases between them. The CDR3 is 15 residues long. CDR3 DNA sequence: TGTGCCAGTAGTGGTCTAGTGGGGGTCACAGATACGCAGTATTTT. Protein product: CASSGLVGVTDTQYF.

The gene calls are TRBV7-9 and TRBJ2-7; TRBD1 matches 8 bases. Germline-derived CDR1 and CDR2 are SEHNR and FQNEAQ (reference sequence). Trimming cost V 3 bases and J 5 bases; bases outside gene matches: 3. This CDR3 has 13 amino acids. The CDR3 nucleotides are TGTGCCAGCAGCTTCGCAGGGGGCAACGAGCAGTACTTC. It specifies CASSFAGGNEQYF. Complete variable domain (other parts from reference TRBV7-9 and TRBJ2-7): DTGVSQNPRHKITKRGQNVTFRCDPISEHNRLYWYRQTLGQGPEFLTYFQNEAQLEKSRLLSDRFSAERPKGSFSTLEIQRTEQGDSAMYLCASSFAGGNEQYFGPGTRLTVT.

The genes are TRBV19 and TRBJ2-1; D uncertain. The CDR3 sequence is 13 residues long. V shed 5 bases and J shed 8 bases, with 13 bases lying between them. The germline CDR1 and CDR2 sequences are LNHDA and SQIVND (reference sequence). CDR3 coding DNA: TGTGCCAGTAGTCTCCGGCCCCGCGATGAGCAGTTCTTC. It encodes CASSLRPRDEQFF. The full variable domain, in which reference TRBV19 and TRBJ2-1 provide the parts outside the CDR3, is DGGITQSPKYLFRKEGQNVTLSCEQNLNHDAMYWYRQDPGQGLRLIYYSQIVNDFQKGDIAEGYSVSREKKESFPLTVTSAQKNPTAFYLCASSLRPRDEQFFGPGTRLTVL.